Listed here are 20 T cell receptor beta chains from one sample, sequenced in a study of T cells in Graves' hyperthyroidism and ophthalmopathy. RNA transcripts yielded amplified TCR beta CDR3 regions. First-round RT-PCR with HTBI primers amplified the TCR CDR3 region. MiXCR, run by TCRdb on the multiplex PCR reads, gives a single entry per CDR3 protein. There are fewer than 900,000 distinct CDR3 sequences in the sample; 16% occur only once, and approximately 8.4% lies in the top ten. The specimen sequenced was blood. The receptors were sampled from a man aged 18 to 30 with Graves' hyperthyroidism.

The table lists this clonotype with many counts. This chain joins TRBV28 and TRBJ2-5; D may correspond to TRBD1 or TRBD2 (5 bases each). CDR1 and CDR2 (germline): MDHEN, SYDVKM. The CDR3 is made up of 12 amino acids. V gave up 6 bases and J gave up 4 bases, with 9 bases separating them. The CDR3 DNA sequence: TGTGCCAGCAGCGGGACCCCAGAGACCCAGTACTTC. Protein sequence: CASSGTPETQYF.

V usage is TRBV9 and J usage is TRBJ2-1; 10 bases fit TRBD2. The CDR3 is 17 amino acids. Germline loops: CDR1 SGDLS, CDR2 YYNGEE. Trimming removed 2 bases from V and 0 bases from J; junction bases left unmatched: 5. CDR3 loop: CASSVGSGGSSYNEQFF. The DNA for the CDR3 is TGTGCCAGCAGCGTTGGTAGCGGGGGGAGCTCCTACAATGAGCAGTTCTTC.

This clonotype was counted a single time. The chain joins TRBV25-1 to TRBJ2-3; D ambiguous. Germline CDR1 and CDR2: MGHDK and SYGVNS. CDR3 length: 13 amino acids. V lost 6 bases and J 0 bases, leaving 7 bases between the germline ends. CDR3: CASSEASTDTQYF. The CDR3 bases are TGTGCCAGCAGCGAGGCTAGCACAGATACGCAGTATTTT.

This clonotype has ten or more counts. The V and J genes are TRBV28 and TRBJ2-1; D call uncertain. The CDR3 covers 14 residues. With 2 bases removed from V and 7 bases from J, the gap between germline ends came to 12 bases. Per the germline V gene, CDR1 is MDHEN and CDR2 is SYDVKM. The CDR3 DNA reads as TGTGCCAGCAGTTTAGGGCAACCAGAGAATGAGCAGTTCTTC. This gives the protein CASSLGQPENEQFF.

This clonotype was found a few times. The chain combines TRBV7-9 with TRBJ2-7, with 8 positions matching TRBD1. V shed 0 bases and J 3 bases; nucleotides not matched to a gene: 7. The CDR3 covers 16 residues. The V gene's germline CDR1 is SEHNR and CDR2 FQNEAQ (reference sequence). The CDR3: CASSLARQGAGYEQYF. In DNA form, the CDR3 reads TGTGCCAGCAGCTTAGCGCGTCAGGGGGCGGGCTACGAGCAGTACTTC.

This clonotype has ten or more counts. The chain carries TRBV6-2 or TRBV6-3 and TRBJ2-7; 11 bases line up with TRBD2. The CDR3 runs to 15 residues. Trimming took 2 bases from V and 4 from J; bases not matched to a gene: 4. Germline lookup yields CDR1 MNHEY and CDR2 SVGEGT. This chain's CDR3 is CASSYGLAGGYEQYF. The CDR3 region has the DNA TGTGCCAGCAGTTACGGTCTAGCGGGAGGATACGAGCAGTACTTC.

There are a few counts of this clonotype. V gene TRBV24-1 combines with J gene TRBJ2-1; D is uncertain. Germline CDR1 and CDR2: KGHDR and SFDVKD. CDR3 length: 13 residues. Trimming took 1 base from V and 7 from J, leaving 7 bases between them. CDR3 nucleotide sequence: TGTGCCACCAGTGATTTTGGGCGGAATGAGCAGTTCTTC. Translated, it gives CATSDFGRNEQFF.

The sample holds many counts of this clonotype. The V and J genes are TRBV20-1 and TRBJ2-3; 7 positions agree with TRBD2. Looked up from germline, CDR1 is DFQATT and CDR2 is SNEGSKA (reference sequence). The length of the CDR3 is 14 residues. V lost 5 bases, J lost 3 bases, and 8 bases stayed unmatched. The CDR3 nucleotides are TGCAGTGCTCAGCGGGATATTTGGACAGATACGCAGTATTTT. Translated: CSAQRDIWTDTQYF.

V and J are TRBV7-9 and TRBJ2-5, with TRBD2 identical over 15 bases. Germline V lookup: CDR1 SEHNR, CDR2 FQNEAQ (reference sequence). The CDR3 totals 19 residues. The J segment lost 1 base and the V segment lost 6 bases, leaving 12 bases of the junction unmatched. CDR3 in amino acids: CASRPGGPGLAGGQETQYF. CDR3 DNA: TGTGCCAGCAGGCCCGGGGGACCGGGACTAGCGGGAGGCCAAGAGACCCAGTACTTC.

This sequence joins TRBV6-5 and TRBJ1-6; 7 bases are a match to TRBD1. Trimming cost V 0 bases and J 8 bases; bases outside gene matches: 4. The V gene's germline CDR1 is MNHEY and CDR2 SVGAGI. The CDR3 length is 15 residues. This CDR3 is CASSYSTGSDSPLHF. Here the CDR3 DNA reads TGTGCCAGCAGTTACTCGACAGGGTCCGATTCACCCCTCCACTTT.

This clonotype was observed at least ten times. The chain has TRBV28 and TRBJ2-2; TRBD2 agrees at 7 bases. Per the germline V gene, CDR1 is MDHEN and CDR2 is SYDVKM. The CDR3 contains 13 residues. V lost 5 bases and J lost 6; bases outside the gene matches: 3. CDR3 sequence: CASSSGTAGELFF. The CDR3 DNA sequence: TGTGCCAGCAGTAGCGGGACTGCCGGGGAGCTGTTTTTT.

This clonotype was detected only a few times. The chain couples TRBV13 to TRBJ2-7; 7 nucleotides align to TRBD2. The CDR3 is 15 residues long. Trimming removed 5 bases from V and 3 bases from J; junction bases left unmatched: 10. Germline V lookup: CDR1 PRHDT, CDR2 FYEKMQ (reference sequence). CDR3 nucleotide sequence: TGTGCCAGCAGCGGGAGCGGGAAGGCCCGCTACGAGCAGTACTTC. Residues: CASSGSGKARYEQYF.

This clonotype was observed a few times. The chain joins TRBV20-1 to TRBJ1-6, with TRBD1 as a possible D gene (5 bases). Germline lookup yields CDR1 DFQATT and CDR2 SNEGSKA (reference sequence). V gave up 3 bases and J gave up 8 bases, with 14 bases separating them. CDR3 length: 14 amino acids. CDR3 sequence: CSASVAGRDSPLHF. The CDR3 bases are TGCAGTGCTAGCGTCGCGGGGCGAGATTCACCCCTCCACTTT.

This clonotype was seen a few times. The J gene is TRBJ2-7, the V gene TRBV5-6, with D unclear. Trimming removed 4 bases at V and 2 bases at J, with 10 bases between. Looked up from germline, CDR1 is SGHDT and CDR2 is YYEEEE. The CDR3 is 13 amino acids. CDR3: CASSRVETYEQYF. The CDR3 region has the DNA TGTGCCAGCAGCAGAGTGGAGACCTACGAGCAGTACTTC.

The CDR3 nucleotides are TGCAGTGCTAGGCTCGACAGGGGAGAGACCCAGTACTTC. Translating gives CSARLDRGETQYF. The V and J genes are TRBV20-1 and TRBJ2-5; 8 nucleotides match TRBD1. The CDR3 loop spans 13 amino acids. Germline lookup yields CDR1 DFQATT and CDR2 SNEGSKA (reference sequence). J was trimmed by 4 bases and V by 3 bases; bases with no gene match: 4.

The chain couples TRBV7-8 to TRBJ1-5; 10 bases line up with TRBD1. The trim removed 5 bases at V and 1 base at J, leaving 5 bases unmatched. This CDR3 contains 16 residues. Germline V lookup: CDR1 SGHVS, CDR2 FQNEAQ. The DNA for the CDR3 is TGTGCCAGCAGCCCTTGGGACAGGGGAAGCAATCAGCCCCAGCATTTT. It yields the protein CASSPWDRGSNQPQHF.

This clonotype occurred many times. The chain joins TRBV28 to TRBJ2-3; the match to TRBD1 covers 8 bases. The CDR3 covers 16 residues. With V trimmed by 3 bases and J by 4 bases, 9 bases remained unmatched. Germline assignment: CDR1 MDHEN and CDR2 SYDVKM. CDR3 in DNA: TGTGCCAGCAGTTTCTCAGGGGGCGCTTTATCAGATACGCAGTATTTT. Translating it yields CASSFSGGALSDTQYF.

V and J are TRBV15 and TRBJ2-1, with D tentatively TRBD2 (6 bases). Trimming pared 0 bases from V and 4 bases from J, leaving 7 bases between. CDR1 is LNHNV, CDR2 YYDKDF, per germline (reference sequence). There are 14 residues in the CDR3. The CDR3 region has the DNA TGTGCCACCAGCAGAGAGCGGGATTACAATGAGCAGTTCTTC. It codes for CATSRERDYNEQFF.

DNA of the CDR3: TGCAGTGCCATGCCCTCGGACAGGGGAGTCCCCGGGGAGCTGTTTTTT. This encodes CSAMPSDRGVPGELFF. V gene TRBV20-1 combines with J gene TRBJ2-2; TRBD1 aligns across 9 bases. CDR1 and CDR2 (germline): DFQATT, SNEGSKA (reference sequence). CDR3 length: 16 amino acids. Trimming took 6 bases from V and 6 from J; bases not matched to a gene: 14.

This clonotype was observed a handful of times. This rearrangement joins TRBV5-1 to TRBJ2-2; no clear D. CDR3 length: 15 residues. V dropped 1 base and J dropped 0 bases, with 7 bases sitting between them. The germline CDR1 and CDR2 sequences are SGHRS and YFSETQ. The CDR3 nucleotides read TGCGCCAGCAGCTTGAGAAACGCGAACACCGGGGAGCTGTTTTTT. Protein product: CASSLRNANTGELFF.